These 32 T cell receptor beta chains were sequenced from one sample in a study of cytomegalovirus exposure and HLA in healthy donors. Repertoires were generated with immunoSEQ multiplex PCR, while TCRdb's copy carries only in-frame clones and drops some. The data hold some 98,000 clones, with roughly nine tenths observed a single time. Sequenced input: PBMCs. Source of these receptors: a woman between 25 and 40 years old in good health and CMV-seronegative.

V usage is TRBV4-3 and J usage is TRBJ2-1; 7 nucleotides match TRBD2. The CDR3 runs 14 residues. In germline, CDR1 is LGHNA, CDR2 YSLEER. V lost 6 bases, J lost 9 bases, and 11 bases stayed unmatched. The CDR3 DNA is TGCGCCAGCAGGTCGAGGACTAGTTACGGTGAGCAGTTCTTC. Encoded protein: CASRSRTSYGEQFF.

This clone was observed once. This chain joins TRBV6-1 and TRBJ1-5; tentative D call: TRBD1 (5 bases). The CDR3 is 16 amino acids. V was cut by 4 bases and J by 0 bases, with 13 bases left in between. CDR1 is MNHNS and CDR2 is SASEGT in the germline V gene. The CDR3 DNA is TGTGCCAGCAGTGGGGCAGGGATTAATAGCAATCAGCCCCAGCATTTT. Translating it yields CASSGAGINSNQPQHF.

V usage is TRBV19 and J usage is TRBJ2-5, with 8 bases lining up with TRBD2. The germline gives CDR1 LNHDA, CDR2 SQIVND (reference sequence). Trimming took 4 bases from V and 4 from J; bases not matched to a gene: 5. The CDR3 has 14 amino acids. The CDR3 nucleotides read TGTGCCAGTAGTAAAACTAGCGGATTAGAGACCCAGTACTTC. Residues: CASSKTSGLETQYF.

The chain carries TRBV28 and TRBJ2-1; 9 bases align to TRBD1. This CDR3 is built from 16 residues. With 8 bases clipped from V and 9 bases from J, the junction kept 17 bases outside the gene matches. The germline V gene encodes CDR1 MDHEN and CDR2 SYDVKM. Written as DNA, the CDR3 is TGTGCCAGCGGAGGAACCGGGACAGGGAAAACAATTGAGCAGTTCTTC. Translation gives CASGGTGTGKTIEQFF. The full variable domain, rest sourced from reference TRBV28 and TRBJ2-1, is DVKVTQSSRYLVKRTGEKVFLECVQDMDHENMFWYRQDPGLGLRLIYFSYDVKMKEKGDIPEGYSVSREKKERFSLILESASTNQTSMYLCASGGTGTGKTIEQFFGPGTRLTVL.

This clone has only one observation. This chain links TRBV7-2 with TRBJ1-5, with TRBD1 identical over 8 bases. The CDR3 spans 14 residues. Per germline, CDR1 SGHTA and CDR2 FQGNSA. V was pared by 5 bases and J by 5 bases, with 5 bases of the junction left unmatched. The CDR3 reads CASSQDRAYQPQHF. CDR3 nucleotide sequence: TGTGCCAGCAGCCAGGACAGGGCTTATCAGCCCCAGCATTTT.

This rearrangement joins TRBV5-1 to TRBJ2-7; 7 bases are shared with TRBD1. The CDR3 runs 14 residues. The trim removed 3 bases at V and 6 bases at J, leaving 9 bases unmatched. Germline CDR1 is SGHRS and CDR2 is YFSETQ. In DNA form, the CDR3 reads TGCGCCAGCAGCTCTGACAGGGCCGCTATCGAGCAGTACTTC. Protein product: CASSSDRAAIEQYF.

The chain has TRBV14 and TRBJ2-3; D remains ambiguous. The CDR3 is made up of 13 amino acids. V was clipped by 2 bases and J by 1 base, with 4 bases between them. Germline V CDR1 and CDR2: SGHDN, FVKESK. The CDR3 region has the DNA TGTGCCAGCAGCCAACGAGGCACAGATACGCAGTATTTT. It codes for CASSQRGTDTQYF.

The rearrangement links TRBV27 to TRBJ1-4; D uncertain. Between the trimmed V and J ends, which lost 6 bases and 5 bases, there was a span of 19 bases. Germline assignment: CDR1 MNHEY and CDR2 SMNVEV (reference sequence). The CDR3 is made up of 16 amino acids. The CDR3 loop reads CASSQRVRTENEKLFF. The CDR3, as DNA: TGTGCCAGCAGCCAAAGAGTCCGGACTGAGAATGAAAAACTGTTTTTT.

This clone showed up just once. The genes are TRBV6-1 and TRBJ1-2, with 10 bases aligning to TRBD1. There are 13 residues in the CDR3. Germline V gives CDR1 MNHNS, CDR2 SASEGT. V was clipped by 4 bases and J by 6 bases; unmatched bases: 2. CDR3 in amino acids: CASSAGQGNGYTF. The CDR3 nucleotides read TGTGCCAGCAGTGCGGGACAGGGGAATGGCTACACCTTC.

This clone showed up just once. The chain uses TRBV11-2 and TRBJ1-2; 9 nucleotides line up with TRBD1. The CDR3 consists of 15 residues. Germline V gene lookup returns CDR1 SGHAT and CDR2 FQNNGV. After removal of 5 bases from V and 6 bases from J, the junction contained 10 bases not matched to a gene. The CDR3 DNA is TGTGCCAGCAGCATCAACAGGGGGCGCAACGATGGCTACACCTTC. As protein: CASSINRGRNDGYTF.

V is TRBV29-1 and J is TRBJ2-1; perhaps TRBD2 as D (5 bases). The V and J ends lost 1 base and 2 bases respectively, with 12 bases between them. CDR1 is SQVTM and CDR2 is ANQGSEA in the germline V gene. The CDR3 contains 15 residues. CDR3 residues: CSVEGARGPYNEQFF. The CDR3 nucleotides are TGCAGCGTTGAAGGCGCCAGAGGGCCCTACAATGAGCAGTTCTTC.

The rearrangement joins TRBV6-1 to TRBJ1-4; the D is unclear. In germline, CDR1 is MNHNS, CDR2 SASEGT. Trimming shortened V by 3 bases and J by 4 bases, and 9 bases separated the two germline ends. There are 14 residues in the CDR3. This chain's CDR3 is CASSDGRHNEKLFF. The DNA of the CDR3 is TGTGCCAGCAGTGACGGCAGGCATAATGAAAAACTGTTTTTT.

The rearrangement links TRBV28 to TRBJ2-3, with a weak D call TRBD2 (5 bases). Trimming pared 5 bases from V and 0 bases from J, leaving 9 bases between. This CDR3 comprises 14 residues. Per germline, CDR1 MDHEN and CDR2 SYDVKM. The CDR3 sequence: CASSGLKSTDTQYF. Written as DNA, the CDR3 is TGTGCCAGCAGTGGACTCAAAAGCACAGATACGCAGTATTTT.

The chain recombines TRBV28 with TRBJ1-4; 10 bases fit TRBD1. J gave up 8 bases and V 3 bases, and 6 bases lay outside the gene matches. CDR3 size: 15 residues. The germline CDR1 and CDR2 sequences are MDHEN and SYDVKM. The CDR3 is CASSFSTGGGEKLFF. In DNA form, the CDR3 reads TGTGCCAGCAGTTTTTCGACAGGGGGCGGAGAAAAACTGTTTTTT.

The gene calls are TRBV7-6 and TRBJ2-7, with 10 bases aligning to TRBD2. CDR3 length equals 16 residues. Germline V CDR1 and CDR2: SGHVS, FNYEAQ. V was clipped by 3 bases and J by 7 bases; unmatched bases: 12. The CDR3 nucleotides read TGTGCCAGCAGCTTGGGCTGGCTAGCGGGAGATGAAGAGCAGTACTTC. It encodes CASSLGWLAGDEEQYF.

The CDR3 nucleotides are TGTGCCAGCAGCTTAACCGGGACAGGGATGTTTGGCTACACCTTC. Protein: CASSLTGTGMFGYTF. This rearrangement joins TRBV7-9 to TRBJ1-2; 9 nucleotides align to TRBD1. V lost 2 bases, J lost 7 bases, and 8 bases stayed unmatched. The CDR3 sequence is 15 residues long. CDR1 is SEHNR, CDR2 FQNEAQ, per germline (reference sequence). Full variable domain (outside the CDR3, taken from reference TRBV7-9 and TRBJ1-2): DTGVSQNPRHKITKRGQNVTFRCDPISEHNRLYWYRQTLGQGPEFLTYFQNEAQLEKSRLLSDRFSAERPKGSFSTLEIQRTEQGDSAMYLCASSLTGTGMFGYTFGSGTRLTVV.

This chain uses TRBV28 with TRBJ1-5; perhaps TRBD1 as D (6 bases). The germline gives CDR1 MDHEN, CDR2 SYDVKM. The CDR3 extends over 13 amino acids. Trimming shortened V by 6 bases and J by 6 bases, and 12 bases separated the two germline ends. The CDR3 sequence: CASSLTGTQPQHF. The CDR3 DNA reads as TGTGCCAGCAGCCTTACAGGGACTCAGCCCCAGCATTTT.

In DNA, the CDR3 is TGCGCCAGCAGCTTGGGCGGGACAGACACAGATACGCAGTATTTT. Encoded protein: CASSLGGTDTDTQYF. The chain links TRBV5-1 to TRBJ2-3; tentative D call: TRBD1 (7 bases). V lost 0 bases and J 2 bases, leaving 10 bases between the germline ends. Germline V lookup: CDR1 SGHRS, CDR2 YFSETQ. The CDR3 covers 15 residues.

This clone was observed a handful of times. V gene TRBV7-2 combines with J gene TRBJ2-7; 9 nucleotides line up with TRBD2. Germline values: CDR1 SGHTA, CDR2 FQGNSA. This CDR3 is 15 amino acids long. After removal of 6 bases from V and 3 bases from J, the junction contained 9 bases not matched to a gene. The chain's CDR3 is CASRIQTSGGYEQYF. In nucleotides, the CDR3 is TGTGCCAGCAGGATCCAGACTAGCGGAGGCTACGAGCAGTACTTC.

The chain joins TRBV11-2 to TRBJ1-3; no clear D gene. The length of the CDR3 is 11 residues. With 10 bases removed from V and 0 bases from J, the gap between germline ends came to 4 bases. Germline CDR1 SGHAT, CDR2 FQNNGV. Written as DNA, the CDR3 is TGTGCCACCTTCTCTGGAAACACCATATATTTT. Protein: CATFSGNTIYF.

This rearrangement joins TRBV5-1 to TRBJ2-1; D gene unclear. CDR1 and CDR2 (germline): SGHRS, YFSETQ. V was clipped by 2 bases and J by 6 bases, with 12 bases between them. The CDR3 has 14 residues. The CDR3 protein is CASSLQVESNEQFF. CDR3 DNA sequence: TGCGCCAGCAGCTTACAAGTGGAGAGCAATGAGCAGTTCTTC. Together with reference TRBV5-1 and TRBJ2-1, the CDR3 gives the full variable domain: KAGVTQTPRYLIKTRGQQVTLSCSPISGHRSVSWYQQTPGQGLQFLFEYFSETQRNKGNFPGRFSGRQFSNSRSEMNVSTLELGDSALYLCASSLQVESNEQFFGPGTRLTVL.

The chain is built from TRBV18 and TRBJ2-3, with 9 bases identical to TRBD2. Unmatched junction bases numbered 10, after V lost 4 bases and J lost 5 bases. Looked up from germline, CDR1 is KGHSH and CDR2 is LQKENI. This CDR3 spans 16 amino acids. CDR3 DNA sequence: TGTGCCAGCTCACAGGGTCCGGGACTAGCAGGAGATACGCAGTATTTT. Translating it yields CASSQGPGLAGDTQYF.

The chain recombines TRBV2 with TRBJ1-1; no definite D call. The V and J ends lost 8 bases and 3 bases respectively, with 16 bases between them. CDR1 and CDR2 (germline): SNHLY, FYNNEI. CDR3 length: 14 residues. The CDR3 DNA reads as TGTGCCAGCGTCTTCTCCCGTCCGGACACTGAAGCTTTCTTT. It yields the protein CASVFSRPDTEAFF. The full variable domain, its missing parts supplied by reference TRBV2 and TRBJ1-1, is EPEVTQTPSHQVTQMGQEVILRCVPISNHLYFYWYRQILGQKVEFLVSFYNNEISEKSEIFDDQFSVERPDGSNFTLKIRSTKLEDSAMYFCASVFSRPDTEAFFGQGTRLTVV.

The rearrangement uses TRBV4-2 and TRBJ2-7, with TRBD2 matching over 7 bases. The CDR3 has 16 residues. V was pared by 0 bases and J by 3 bases, with 8 bases of the junction left unmatched. Germline values: CDR1 LGHNA, CDR2 YNFKEQ. The CDR3 reads CASSQDGSSGDYEQYF. The CDR3 coding sequence is TGTGCCAGCAGCCAAGATGGGTCTAGCGGCGACTACGAGCAGTACTTC.

This chain joins TRBV7-9 and TRBJ1-1, with a tentative D call TRBD1 (5 bases). V lost 4 bases to trimming and J lost 4 bases, with 16 bases between them. Looked up from germline, CDR1 is SEHNR and CDR2 is FQNEAQ (reference sequence). The length of the CDR3 is 15 residues. The chain's CDR3 is CASSSGFFRTTEAFF. The CDR3, as DNA: TGTGCCAGCAGCTCAGGGTTTTTCCGAACCACTGAAGCTTTCTTT.

V is TRBV7-8 and J is TRBJ2-5; D possibly corresponds to TRBD1 (5 bases). The V end was cut by 5 bases, the J end by 4 bases, with 14 bases between. The CDR3 totals 14 residues. Germline V gene sequence: CDR1 SGHVS, CDR2 FQNEAQ. CDR3 loop: CASSVDSSGETQYF. Here the CDR3 DNA reads TGTGCCAGCAGCGTAGACAGCTCAGGAGAGACCCAGTACTTC.

J is TRBJ2-1 and V is TRBV6-5; weak D call: TRBD1 (6 bases). Germline V gene lookup returns CDR1 MNHEY and CDR2 SVGAGI. The germline V and J ends were trimmed by 2 bases and 10 bases, with 12 bases remaining between them. CDR3 size: 13 residues. CDR3 DNA: TGTGCCAGCAGTTACCTTGGGACACCCGAGCAGTTCTTC. It encodes CASSYLGTPEQFF.

The CDR3 sequence: CASSLQASSGNTIYF. CDR3 bases: TGTGCCAGCAGCTTACAGGCAAGCTCTGGAAACACCATATATTTT. The chain employs TRBV7-2 and TRBJ1-3; unclear D gene. Germline CDR1 and CDR2: SGHTA and FQGNSA. The V end lost 2 bases, the J end lost 0 bases, and 8 bases lay between the germline ends. The CDR3 extends over 15 amino acids. The full variable domain, rest sourced from reference TRBV7-2 and TRBJ1-3, is GAGVSQSPSNKVTEKGKDVELRCDPISGHTALYWYRQSLGQGLEFLIYFQGNSAPDKSGLPSDRFSAERTGGSVSTLTIQRTQQEDSAVYLCASSLQASSGNTIYFGEGSWLTVV.

The gene calls are TRBV19 and TRBJ2-2, with a tentative D call TRBD2 (7 bases). The germline CDR1 and CDR2 sequences are LNHDA and SQIVND (reference sequence). V was pared by 7 bases and J by 5 bases, with 26 bases between. CDR3 length: 18 residues. The CDR3 sequence: CASIEGRWGRERTGELFF. The CDR3 nucleotides are TGTGCCAGTATCGAAGGAAGATGGGGGCGGGAGCGTACCGGGGAGCTGTTTTTT.

V is TRBV15 and J is TRBJ2-7; 10 nucleotides align to TRBD1. Germline loops: CDR1 LNHNV, CDR2 YYDKDF (reference sequence). The junction had 15 bases not matched to a gene; V was cut back by 1 base and J by 9 bases. CDR3 size: 17 residues. CDR3 bases: TGTGCCACCAGCAGAGGGATAGCCCCGGGACAGGGGAAGGGGCAGTACTTC. Protein product: CATSRGIAPGQGKGQYF. Full variable domain (rest looked up from reference TRBV15 and TRBJ2-7): DAMVIQNPRYQVTQFGKPVTLSCSQTLNHNVMYWYQQKSSQAPKLLFHYYDKDFNNEADTPDNFQSRRPNTSFCFLDIRSPGLGDTAMYLCATSRGIAPGQGKGQYFGPGTRLTVT.

The CDR3 DNA sequence: TGTGCCAGCACTCCCCAGGGCCTAGCGGGCAATGAGCAGTTCTTC. As protein: CASTPQGLAGNEQFF. V gene TRBV2 combines with J gene TRBJ2-1; 8 bases line up with TRBD2. The CDR3 has 15 residues. After removal of 7 bases from V and 6 bases from J, the junction contained 11 bases not matched to a gene. Germline-derived CDR1 and CDR2 are SNHLY and FYNNEI.

This clone was recorded a few times. The chain combines TRBV5-1 with TRBJ1-1; maybe TRBD1 (6 bases). The CDR3 is made up of 14 amino acids. Trimming pared 5 bases from V and 3 bases from J, leaving 14 bases between. From germline, CDR1 is SGHRS and CDR2 YFSETQ. The CDR3 sequence is CASSRGHRDTEAFF. The CDR3 region has the DNA TGCGCCAGCAGTAGGGGACATAGAGACACTGAAGCTTTCTTT. Using reference TRBV5-1 and TRBJ1-1 for the parts outside the CDR3, the full variable domain is KAGVTQTPRYLIKTRGQQVTLSCSPISGHRSVSWYQQTPGQGLQFLFEYFSETQRNKGNFPGRFSGRQFSNSRSEMNVSTLELGDSALYLCASSRGHRDTEAFFGQGTRLTVV.